The rows below give T cell receptor beta chains drawn from one sample of a study of T cell responses to AZD1222 COVID-19 vaccine. Measured with immunoSEQ multiplex PCR; TCRdb has only the in-frame clones, and not every one. The sample has around 110,000 clones; roughly 88% are singletons. Material: peripheral blood, obtained on day 0 of MenACWY control vaccination. The receptors were sampled from an adult in good health. Both conserved end residues are part of each CDR3. The D gene is left open where the match is weak. For some rows the clone size is stated as once, few or many, or as a class when expanded; others skip it.

j_gene: TRBJ2-7
d_gene: -
v_gene: TRBV3-1/TRBV3-2
abundance: -
CDR3nt: TGTGCCAGCAGCAGAGGGCCGGGGACCTACGAGCAGTACTTC
CDR3aa: CASSRGPGTYEQYF

j_gene: TRBJ1-1
d_gene: TRBD1
v_gene: TRBV3-1/TRBV3-2
abundance: -
CDR3nt: TGTGCCAGCAGCCCGGGACAGGGTGATGAAGCTTTCTTT
CDR3aa: CASSPGQGDEAFF

j_gene: TRBJ2-1
d_gene: TRBD2
v_gene: TRBV5-8
abundance: once
CDR3nt: TGTGCCAGCAGCTTGGGGACTAGCGGGGGGGCCTTGGATGAGCAGTTCTTC
CDR3aa: CASSLGTSGGALDEQFF

j_gene: TRBJ1-5
d_gene: -
v_gene: TRBV5-1
abundance: -
CDR3nt: TGCGCCAGCAGCTTAACGGGACAAGATCAGCCCCAGCATTTT
CDR3aa: CASSLTGQDQPQHF

j_gene: TRBJ1-3
d_gene: TRBD1
v_gene: TRBV3-1/TRBV3-2
abundance: -
CDR3nt: TGTGCCAGCAGCTCGGACAGGAGCTCTGGAAACACCATATATTTT
CDR3aa: CASSSDRSSGNTIYF

j_gene: TRBJ1-2
d_gene: -
v_gene: TRBV23-1
abundance: -
CDR3nt: TGCGCCAGCAGTCAACACAGGTTGGTCCACTTAGCTAACTATGGCTACACCTTC
CDR3aa: CASSQHRLVHLANYGYTF

j_gene: TRBJ1-1
d_gene: -
v_gene: TRBV3-1/TRBV3-2
abundance: -
CDR3nt: TGTGCCAGCACCGGGGGGGGAGTAGCTGAAGCTTTCTTT
CDR3aa: CASTGGGVAEAFF

j_gene: TRBJ1-5
d_gene: -
v_gene: TRBV19
abundance: -
CDR3nt: TGTGCCAGTAGAGAATATAGCAATCAGCCCCAGCATTTT
CDR3aa: CASREYSNQPQHF

j_gene: TRBJ2-1
d_gene: -
v_gene: TRBV29-1
abundance: -
CDR3nt: TGCAGCGCCCTCAGGGGTGGAAGACGCAATGAGCAGTTCTTC
CDR3aa: CSALRGGRRNEQFF

j_gene: TRBJ1-2
d_gene: TRBD1
v_gene: TRBV5-4
abundance: -
CDR3nt: TGTGCCAGCAGCTTGGGGTTAGGGGGCGGCTATGGCTACACCTTC
CDR3aa: CASSLGLGGGYGYTF

j_gene: TRBJ1-4
d_gene: -
v_gene: TRBV4-2
abundance: -
CDR3nt: TGTGCCAGCAGCCAAGTCGGGACCGCTAATGAAAAACTGTTTTTT
CDR3aa: CASSQVGTANEKLFF

j_gene: TRBJ2-3
d_gene: -
v_gene: TRBV19
abundance: -
CDR3nt: TGTGCCAGTCGCCGGGGATCCACAGATACGCAGTATTTT
CDR3aa: CASRRGSTDTQYF

j_gene: TRBJ2-5
d_gene: -
v_gene: TRBV11-1
abundance: -
CDR3nt: TGTGCCAGCAGCTTAGCCTTACGGGAGACCCAGTACTTC
CDR3aa: CASSLALRETQYF

j_gene: TRBJ1-1
d_gene: TRBD1
v_gene: TRBV15
abundance: -
CDR3nt: TGTGCCACCAGTCCCGGGACAGGGTACACTGAAGCTTTCTTT
CDR3aa: CATSPGTGYTEAFF

j_gene: TRBJ2-1
d_gene: -
v_gene: TRBV5-1
abundance: -
CDR3nt: TGCGCCAGCAGCTTGGAATTATCAGGGAATGATTTATCCTACAATGAGCAGTTCTTC
CDR3aa: CASSLELSGNDLSYNEQFF

j_gene: TRBJ1-4
d_gene: -
v_gene: TRBV5-6
abundance: -
CDR3nt: TGTGCCAGCAGCTTGGGTCATGAAAAACTGTTTTTT
CDR3aa: CASSLGHEKLFF

j_gene: TRBJ2-7
d_gene: -
v_gene: TRBV11-2
abundance: -
CDR3nt: TGTGCCAGCAGCCATACCTACGAGCAGTACTTC
CDR3aa: CASSHTYEQYF

j_gene: TRBJ1-5
d_gene: -
v_gene: TRBV25-1
abundance: -
CDR3nt: TGTGCCAGCAGTGTATCAGTTCCGGGCCCTCGGCCCCAGCATTTT
CDR3aa: CASSVSVPGPRPQHF

j_gene: TRBJ2-5
d_gene: -
v_gene: TRBV7-2
abundance: -
CDR3nt: TGTGCCAGCAGCTTAGCAACCGCCGCGGGGCAAGAGACCCAGTACTTC
CDR3aa: CASSLATAAGQETQYF

j_gene: TRBJ1-1
d_gene: TRBD1
v_gene: TRBV10-3
abundance: -
CDR3nt: TGTGCCATCGGGGACAGGGAAATGAACACTGAAGCTTTCTTT
CDR3aa: CAIGDREMNTEAFF

j_gene: TRBJ2-5
d_gene: -
v_gene: TRBV5-4
abundance: -
CDR3nt: TGTGCCAGCAGCCGAAGTAGGGCAGTAGAGACCCAGTACTTC
CDR3aa: CASSRSRAVETQYF

j_gene: TRBJ1-4
d_gene: -
v_gene: TRBV7-9
abundance: -
CDR3nt: TGTGCCAGCAGTCCTAGCACTGAAAAACTGTTTTTT
CDR3aa: CASSPSTEKLFF

j_gene: TRBJ1-2
d_gene: -
v_gene: TRBV5-1
abundance: -
CDR3nt: TGCGCCAGCAGCTTGCGTTCGGCCCGGGGGGGCCCCTATGGCTACACCTTC
CDR3aa: CASSLRSARGGPYGYTF

j_gene: TRBJ1-2
d_gene: TRBD1
v_gene: TRBV28
abundance: -
CDR3nt: TGTGCCAGCAGCCCGACAGGGAACTATGGCTACACCTTC
CDR3aa: CASSPTGNYGYTF

j_gene: TRBJ1-2
d_gene: TRBD1
v_gene: TRBV11-2
abundance: -
CDR3nt: TGTGCCAGCAGCCTTTTCCGGGACAGCCGCCCTGCTAACTATGGCTACACCTTC
CDR3aa: CASSLFRDSRPANYGYTF